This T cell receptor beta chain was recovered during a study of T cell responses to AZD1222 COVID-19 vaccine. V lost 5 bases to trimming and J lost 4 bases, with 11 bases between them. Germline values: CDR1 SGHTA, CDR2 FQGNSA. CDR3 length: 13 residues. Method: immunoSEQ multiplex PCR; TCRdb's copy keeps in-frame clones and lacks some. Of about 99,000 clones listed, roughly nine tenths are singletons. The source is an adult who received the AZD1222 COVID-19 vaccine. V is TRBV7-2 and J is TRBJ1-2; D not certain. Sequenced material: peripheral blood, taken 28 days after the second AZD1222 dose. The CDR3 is CASSPPNGYGYTF. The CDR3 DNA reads TGTGCCAGCAGCCCACCAAACGGCTATGGCTACACCTTC.